This T cell receptor beta chain appears in the sequencing data of a study of blood T cells in healthy people across ages. Overall study results and limits: Researchers said unsorted PBMCs prevented a conclusive naive versus antigen-experienced comparison.

Germline V gives CDR1 DFQATT, CDR2 SNEGSKA (reference sequence). V lost 0 bases to trimming and J lost 6 bases, with 18 bases between them. The CDR3 runs 15 residues. Then a second PCR, running roughly 6 to 12 cycles, was carried out with a sample-barcoded 5' primer and a J-beta primer mix. TCRdb passed the 5' RACE reads through MiXCR, listing each CDR3 protein once. The repertoire holds around 1.7 million distinct CDR3 sequences, roughly 28% seen once, with 7.7% in the top ten. A remark on this clonotype: Its target is not known.

The sequenced sample was blood. The receptor was derived from a woman in her 30s in good health. The V and J genes are TRBV20-1 and TRBJ2-7, with D possibly being TRBD1 (6 bases). CDR3 sequence reads: CSARDPGTPSGEQYF. The CDR3 DNA sequence: TGCAGTGCTAGAGATCCGGGGACACCCTCGGGCGAGCAGTACTTC.